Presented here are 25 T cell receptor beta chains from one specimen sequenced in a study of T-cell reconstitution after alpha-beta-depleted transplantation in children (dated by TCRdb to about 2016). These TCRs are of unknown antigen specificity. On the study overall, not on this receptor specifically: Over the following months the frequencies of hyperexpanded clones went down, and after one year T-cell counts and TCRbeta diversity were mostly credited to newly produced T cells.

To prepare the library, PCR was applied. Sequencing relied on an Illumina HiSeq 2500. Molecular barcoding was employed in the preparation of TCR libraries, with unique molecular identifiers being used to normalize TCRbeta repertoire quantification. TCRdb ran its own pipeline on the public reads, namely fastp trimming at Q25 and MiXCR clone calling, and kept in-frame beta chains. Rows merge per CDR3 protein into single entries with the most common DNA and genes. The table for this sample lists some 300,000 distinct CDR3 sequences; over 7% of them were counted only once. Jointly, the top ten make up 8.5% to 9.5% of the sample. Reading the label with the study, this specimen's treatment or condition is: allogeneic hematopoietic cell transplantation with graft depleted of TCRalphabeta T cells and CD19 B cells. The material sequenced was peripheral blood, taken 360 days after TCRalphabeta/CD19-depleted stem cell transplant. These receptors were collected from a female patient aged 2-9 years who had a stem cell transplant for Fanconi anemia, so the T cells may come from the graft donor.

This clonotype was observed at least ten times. The chain's CDR3 is CASSDRGPYEQYF. CDR3 DNA sequence: TGTGCCAGCAGCGACAGGGGGCCCTACGAGCAGTACTTC. The chain links TRBV7-9 to TRBJ2-7, with TRBD1 matching 10 bases. The V gene's germline CDR1 is SEHNR and CDR2 FQNEAQ (reference sequence). The ends lost 5 bases at V and 2 bases at J; junction bases unmatched: 0. The CDR3 length is 13 residues.

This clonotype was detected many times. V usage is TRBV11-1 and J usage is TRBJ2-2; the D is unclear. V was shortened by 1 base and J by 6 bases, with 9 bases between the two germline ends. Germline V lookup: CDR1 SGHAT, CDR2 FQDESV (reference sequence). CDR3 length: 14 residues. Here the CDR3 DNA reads TGTGCCAGCAGCTTAGTAAATGGCCCCGGGGAGCTGTTTTTT. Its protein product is CASSLVNGPGELFF.

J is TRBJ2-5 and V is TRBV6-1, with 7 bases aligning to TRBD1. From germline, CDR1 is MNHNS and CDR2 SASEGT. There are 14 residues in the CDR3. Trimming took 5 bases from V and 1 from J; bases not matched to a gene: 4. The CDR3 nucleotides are TGTGCCAGCAGTCGCAGGGACAGCCAAGAGACCCAGTACTTC. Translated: CASSRRDSQETQYF.

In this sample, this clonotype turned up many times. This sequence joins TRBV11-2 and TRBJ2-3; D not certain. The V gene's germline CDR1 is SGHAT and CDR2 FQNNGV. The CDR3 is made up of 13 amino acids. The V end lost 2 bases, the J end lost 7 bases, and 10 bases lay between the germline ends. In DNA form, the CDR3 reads TGTGCCAGCAGCTTATACCGGTACCATACGCAGTATTTT. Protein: CASSLYRYHTQYF.

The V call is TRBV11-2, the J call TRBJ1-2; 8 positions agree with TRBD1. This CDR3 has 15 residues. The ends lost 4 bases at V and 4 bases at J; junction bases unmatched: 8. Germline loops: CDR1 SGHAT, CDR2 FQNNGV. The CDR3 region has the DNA TGTGCCAGCAGCTCAGGGCAGGGGGCGAGCTATGGCTACACCTTC. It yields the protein CASSSGQGASYGYTF.

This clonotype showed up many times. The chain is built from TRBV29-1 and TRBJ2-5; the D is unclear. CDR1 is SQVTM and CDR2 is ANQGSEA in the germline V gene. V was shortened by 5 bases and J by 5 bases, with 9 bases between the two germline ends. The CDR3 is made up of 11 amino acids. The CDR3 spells CSVRLGETQYF. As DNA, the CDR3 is TGCAGCGTTCGACTCGGGGAGACCCAGTACTTC.

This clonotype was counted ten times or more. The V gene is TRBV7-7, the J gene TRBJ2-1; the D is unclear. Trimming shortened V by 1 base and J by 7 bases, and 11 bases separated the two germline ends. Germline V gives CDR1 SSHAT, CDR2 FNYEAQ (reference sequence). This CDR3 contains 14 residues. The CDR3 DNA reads TGTGCCAGCAGCTTAGACCCTTCCGGTAATGAGCAGTTCTTC. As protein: CASSLDPSGNEQFF.

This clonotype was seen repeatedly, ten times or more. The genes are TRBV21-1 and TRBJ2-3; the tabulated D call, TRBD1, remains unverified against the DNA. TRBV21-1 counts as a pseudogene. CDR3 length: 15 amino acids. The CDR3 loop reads CASPGGTSSTDTQYF. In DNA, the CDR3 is TGTGCCAGCCCCGGAGGCACTTCTAGCACAGATACGCAGTATTTT.

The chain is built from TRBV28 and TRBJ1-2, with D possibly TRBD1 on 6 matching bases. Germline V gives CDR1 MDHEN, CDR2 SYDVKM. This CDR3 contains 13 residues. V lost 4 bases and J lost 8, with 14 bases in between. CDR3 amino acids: CASSSGGAGGYTF. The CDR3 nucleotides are TGTGCCAGCAGTTCGGGGGGCGCGGGAGGCTACACCTTC.

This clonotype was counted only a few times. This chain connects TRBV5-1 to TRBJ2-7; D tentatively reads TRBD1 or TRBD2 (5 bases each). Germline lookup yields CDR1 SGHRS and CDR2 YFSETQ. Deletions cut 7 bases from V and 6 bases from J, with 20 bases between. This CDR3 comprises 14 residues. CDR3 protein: CASSGPTLSSEQYF. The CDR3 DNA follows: TGCGCCAGCTCGGGACCGACGCTGTCGAGCGAGCAGTACTTC.

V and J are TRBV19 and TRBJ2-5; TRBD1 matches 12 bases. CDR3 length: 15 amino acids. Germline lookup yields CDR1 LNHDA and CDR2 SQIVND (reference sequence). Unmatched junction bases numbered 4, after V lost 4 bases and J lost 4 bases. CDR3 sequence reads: CASSTGQGASETQYF. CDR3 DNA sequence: TGTGCCAGTAGTACGGGACAGGGGGCCTCAGAGACCCAGTACTTC.

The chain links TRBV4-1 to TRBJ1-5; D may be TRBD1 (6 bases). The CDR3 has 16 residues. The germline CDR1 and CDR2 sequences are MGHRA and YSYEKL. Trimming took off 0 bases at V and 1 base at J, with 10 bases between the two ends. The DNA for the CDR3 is TGCGCCAGCAGCCAAGAGCCGACAGGAAGCAATCAGCCCCAGCATTTT. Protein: CASSQEPTGSNQPQHF.

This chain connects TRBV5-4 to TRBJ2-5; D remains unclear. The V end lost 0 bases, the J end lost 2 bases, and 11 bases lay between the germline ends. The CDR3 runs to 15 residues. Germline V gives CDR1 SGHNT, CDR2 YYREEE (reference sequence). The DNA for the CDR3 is TGTGCCAGCAGCTTGGCCCCGGTGGTGCAAGAGACCCAGTACTTC. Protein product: CASSLAPVVQETQYF.

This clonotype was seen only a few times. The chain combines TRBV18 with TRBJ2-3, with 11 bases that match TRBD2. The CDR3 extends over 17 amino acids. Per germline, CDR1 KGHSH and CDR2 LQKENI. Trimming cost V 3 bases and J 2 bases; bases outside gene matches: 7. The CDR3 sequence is CASSPLTTSGDTDTQYF. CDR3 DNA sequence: TGTGCCAGCTCACCGCTAACGACTAGCGGGGACACAGATACGCAGTATTTT.

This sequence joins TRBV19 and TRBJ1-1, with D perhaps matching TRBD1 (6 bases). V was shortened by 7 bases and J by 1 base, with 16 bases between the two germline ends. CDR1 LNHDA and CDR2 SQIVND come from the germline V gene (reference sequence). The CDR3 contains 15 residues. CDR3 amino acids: CASNVWGAENTEAFF. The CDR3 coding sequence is TGTGCCAGTAACGTTTGGGGGGCCGAGAACACTGAAGCTTTCTTT.

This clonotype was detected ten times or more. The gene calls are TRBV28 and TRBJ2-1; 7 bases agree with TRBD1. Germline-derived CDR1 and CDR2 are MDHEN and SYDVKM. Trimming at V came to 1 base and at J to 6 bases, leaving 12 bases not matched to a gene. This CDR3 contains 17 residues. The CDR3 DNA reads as TGTGCCAGCAGTTTATACCGGACAGGTACGATTCTCAATGAGCAGTTCTTC. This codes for CASSLYRTGTILNEQFF.

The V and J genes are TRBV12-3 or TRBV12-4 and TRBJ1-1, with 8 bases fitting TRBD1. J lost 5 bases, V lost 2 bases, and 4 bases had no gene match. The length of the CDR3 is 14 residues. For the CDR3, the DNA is TGTGCCAGCAGTTTATTTCAGGGGGCAACTGAAGCTTTCTTT. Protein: CASSLFQGATEAFF.

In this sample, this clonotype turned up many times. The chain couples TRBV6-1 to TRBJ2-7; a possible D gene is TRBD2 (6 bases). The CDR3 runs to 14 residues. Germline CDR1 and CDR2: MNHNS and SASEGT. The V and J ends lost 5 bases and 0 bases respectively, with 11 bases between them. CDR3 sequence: CASSRRESSYEQYF. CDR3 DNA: TGTGCCAGCAGTCGTCGGGAGAGCTCCTACGAGCAGTACTTC.

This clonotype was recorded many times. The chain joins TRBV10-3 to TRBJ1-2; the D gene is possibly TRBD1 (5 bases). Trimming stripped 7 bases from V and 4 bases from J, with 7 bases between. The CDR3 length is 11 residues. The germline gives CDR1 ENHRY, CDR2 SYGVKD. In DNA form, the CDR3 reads TGTGCCATCAAGGGGCCCTATGGCTACACCTTC. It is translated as CAIKGPYGYTF.

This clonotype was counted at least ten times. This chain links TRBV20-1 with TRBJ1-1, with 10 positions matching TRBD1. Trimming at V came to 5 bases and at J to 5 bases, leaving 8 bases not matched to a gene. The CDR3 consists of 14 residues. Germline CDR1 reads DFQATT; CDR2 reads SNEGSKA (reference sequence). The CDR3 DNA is TGCAGTGCTCAGCCGGGACAGGGGAGGACTGAAGCTTTCTTT. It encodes CSAQPGQGRTEAFF.

CDR3 in DNA: TGTGCCAGCAGTTCCTGGGTCATCGAGCAGTACTTC. It specifies CASSSWVIEQYF. The J gene is TRBJ2-7, the V gene TRBV12-3 or TRBV12-4; no definite D call. The CDR3 length is 12 residues. V was trimmed by 4 bases and J by 6 bases, leaving 10 bases between them.

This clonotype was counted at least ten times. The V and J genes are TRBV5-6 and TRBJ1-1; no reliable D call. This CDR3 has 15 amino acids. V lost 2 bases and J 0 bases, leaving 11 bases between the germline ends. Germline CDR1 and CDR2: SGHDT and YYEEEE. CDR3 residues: CASSFQWVMNTEAFF. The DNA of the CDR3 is TGTGCCAGCAGCTTCCAATGGGTAATGAACACTGAAGCTTTCTTT.

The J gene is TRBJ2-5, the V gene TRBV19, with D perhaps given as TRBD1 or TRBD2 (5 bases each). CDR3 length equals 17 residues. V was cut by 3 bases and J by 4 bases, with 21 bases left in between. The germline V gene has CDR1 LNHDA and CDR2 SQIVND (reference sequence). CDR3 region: CASSMTGTHGRGETQYF. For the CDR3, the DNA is TGTGCCAGTAGTATGACGGGGACCCACGGTCGGGGAGAGACCCAGTACTTC.

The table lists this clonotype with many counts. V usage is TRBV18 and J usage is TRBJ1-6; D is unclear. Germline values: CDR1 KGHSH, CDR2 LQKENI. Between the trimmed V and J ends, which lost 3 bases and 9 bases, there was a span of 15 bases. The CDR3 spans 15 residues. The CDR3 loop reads CASSPEIPGSSPLHF. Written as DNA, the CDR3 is TGTGCCAGCTCACCGGAAATTCCAGGTTCTTCACCCCTCCACTTT. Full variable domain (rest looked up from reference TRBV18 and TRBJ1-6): NAGVMQNPRHLVRRRGQEARLRCSPMKGHSHVYWYRQLPEEGLKFMVYLQKENIIDESGMPKERFSAEFPKEGPSILRIQQVVRGDSAAYFCASSPEIPGSSPLHFGNGTRLTVT.

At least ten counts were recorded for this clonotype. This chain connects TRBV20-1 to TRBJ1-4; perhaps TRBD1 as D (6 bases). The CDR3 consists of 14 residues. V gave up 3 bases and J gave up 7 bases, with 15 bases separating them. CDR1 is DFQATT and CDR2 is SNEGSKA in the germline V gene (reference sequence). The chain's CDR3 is CSARIQGGGEKLFF. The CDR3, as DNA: TGCAGTGCTAGGATACAGGGAGGTGGTGAAAAACTGTTTTTT.